This TCR beta chain was sequenced during a study of response to subunit inactivated influenza vaccine. This clonotype was found many times. TCRdb reprocessed the RT-PCR reads with MiXCR, giving one entry per CDR3 protein. This repertoire shows about half a million distinct CDR3 sequences, about 7.6% found once; its top ten account for approximately 12%. This CDR3 region has 17 residues. Germline lookup yields CDR1 KGHDR and CDR2 SFDVKD. Germline trimming cut 4 bases from V and 4 bases from J; bases unmatched to any gene: 11. This TCR came from a man aged 50 to 69 who received an inactivated influenza vaccine. The chain is built from TRBV24-1 and TRBJ2-2; 7 nucleotides agree with TRBD2. This material consisted of PBMCs from blood, taken less than 30 months after vaccination. The CDR3 DNA reads TGTGCCACCAGTGACCGGAAGGGGAGGACTAGCACCGGGGAGCTGTTTTTT. Residues: CATSDRKGRTSTGELFF.